The 10 T cell receptor beta chains below come from one sample, sequenced in a study of shared clonotypes between healthy human individuals. Sequenced by immunoSEQ multiplex PCR; TCRdb stores in-frame clones only, minus some. The sample lists 1,400,000 or so clones, approximately 98.5% occurring once. Sequencing was performed on naive CD4+ T cells sorted from blood. The subset denotes: CD45RA+ positively selected. Receptors were obtained from a man in his thirties or forties in good health.

This chain joins TRBV9 and TRBJ2-1; TRBD1 is a possible D gene (7 bases). Germline V lookup: CDR1 SGDLS, CDR2 YYNGEE. The CDR3 is made up of 17 amino acids. V lost 2 bases, J lost 10 bases, and 25 bases lay in between. In DNA, the CDR3 is TGTGCCAGCAGCGTCCCGTGGAGGGGGCCTCTAGTACTCGAGCAGTTCTTC. Translated: CASSVPWRGPLVLEQFF.

The chain links TRBV9 to TRBJ1-2, with TRBD1 as a possible D gene (5 bases). The CDR3 extends over 16 amino acids. V lost 5 bases and J lost 2, with 19 bases in between. Looked up from germline, CDR1 is SGDLS and CDR2 is YYNGEE. The CDR3 DNA reads as TGTGCCAGCAGAGTTCAGGGATCCCGCCTGAACTATGGCTACACCTTC. Translating it yields CASRVQGSRLNYGYTF.

This rearrangement joins TRBV5-5 to TRBJ1-2; tentative D call: TRBD1 (5 bases). The CDR3 length is 14 residues. Looked up from germline, CDR1 is SGHKS and CDR2 is YYEKEE (reference sequence). Trimming removed 2 bases at V and 4 bases at J, with 12 bases between. CDR3 nucleotide sequence: TGTGCCAGCAGCTTCCTCGGGGGGAGCTATGGCTACACCTTC. It is translated as CASSFLGGSYGYTF.

This chain connects TRBV9 to TRBJ2-5; TRBD2 matches 7 bases. With V trimmed by 4 bases and J by 2 bases, 5 bases remained unmatched. The germline V gene encodes CDR1 SGDLS and CDR2 YYNGEE. The CDR3 runs 14 residues. CDR3 sequence: CASSQIAGQETQYF. The CDR3 DNA sequence: TGTGCCAGCAGCCAAATAGCGGGTCAAGAGACCCAGTACTTC.

A note on this clone: Other DNA sequences within the sample encode an identical CDR3. V and J are TRBV4-3 and TRBJ2-5; D not resolved. The ends were cut back, 0 bases at V and 5 bases at J, with 7 bases in the middle. This CDR3 region has 13 residues. Germline V gene sequence: CDR1 LGHNA, CDR2 YSLEER. The CDR3 here is CASSQDSRETQYF. The CDR3, as DNA: TGCGCCAGCAGCCAAGATTCAAGGGAGACCCAGTACTTC.

This rearrangement joins TRBV10-3 to TRBJ2-1; 10 bases agree with TRBD1. The V segment lost 6 bases and the J segment 5 bases; nucleotides outside the gene matches: 10. The germline CDR1 and CDR2 sequences are ENHRY and SYGVKD. The CDR3 totals 16 residues. As DNA, the CDR3 is TGTGCCATCAGAGAGACAGGGGGCTGGGGACACAATGAGCAGTTCTTC. It specifies CAIRETGGWGHNEQFF.

J is TRBJ2-7 and V is TRBV18; the match to TRBD1 covers 7 bases. The germline gives CDR1 KGHSH, CDR2 LQKENI. The J segment lost 5 bases and the V segment lost 4 bases, leaving 5 bases of the junction unmatched. The CDR3 is made up of 13 amino acids. DNA of the CDR3: TGTGCCAGCTCACTCGGACAGGCCCACGAGCAGTACTTC. The encoded protein is CASSLGQAHEQYF.

This chain links TRBV5-6 with TRBJ1-3, with D unresolved. Germline-derived CDR1 and CDR2 are SGHDT and YYEEEE. V shed 1 base and J shed 0 bases, with 11 bases lying between them. CDR3 length equals 16 residues. DNA for the CDR3: TGTGCCAGCAGCTTGCCCTCTCTCCTCTCTGGAAACACCATATATTTT. Its protein is CASSLPSLLSGNTIYF.

This chain joins TRBV10-1 and TRBJ2-2, with D hard to call. The germline V and J ends were trimmed by 0 bases and 9 bases, with 11 bases remaining between them. CDR3 length: 14 residues. Germline-derived CDR1 and CDR2 are WNHNN and SYGVQD (reference sequence). The CDR3 DNA reads as TGCGCCAGCAGTGAGTCCGGACCTACCCGGGAGCTGTTTTTT. Translating it yields CASSESGPTRELFF.

As for this clone: The same CDR3 can be traced to other DNA sequences in this sample. The chain joins TRBV10-2 to TRBJ2-1; no reliable D call. Trimming left V 0 bases short and J 0 bases short, with 3 bases between. Germline V lookup: CDR1 WSHSY, CDR2 SAAADI. The CDR3 covers 14 residues. In nucleotides, the CDR3 is TGCGCCAGCAGTGAGTCCGGCTCCTACAATGAGCAGTTCTTC. Its protein is CASSESGSYNEQFF.